This T cell receptor beta chain appears in the sequencing data of a study of Graves' ophthalmopathy and Graves' hyperthyroidism. Across the study: The collection of peripheral blood took place at initial diagnosis, before any treatment.

Whole-study results and caveats: Blood samples also showed most expanded thyroid clonotypes exceeding 0.001 frequency.

Thyroid ultrasound, orbital computed tomography, TRAb, serum thyroxine and clinical symptoms formed the basis of diagnosis. In germline, CDR1 is SGHKS, CDR2 YYEKEE (reference sequence). The V gene lost 9 bases and the J gene lost 0 bases, with 15 bases spanning the gap. The CDR3 extends over 14 amino acids. The authors amplified TCR beta CDR3 regions, and they did so from RNA transcripts for repertoire sequencing. HTBI primers were used in a first-round RT-PCR, which preceded a second-round multiplex PCR. A single record per CDR3 protein comes from TCRdb applying MiXCR to the multiplex PCR reads. The sample holds about 620,000 distinct CDR3 sequences; roughly 20% are singletons and the top ten take roughly 6.9%. As regards this clonotype: The antigen remains unidentified.

Sequencing used peripheral blood. The V and J genes are TRBV5-5 and TRBJ2-5, with D perhaps being TRBD1 or TRBD2 (5 bases each). The clonotype was recovered from a woman aged 18-30 years with stable Graves' hyperthyroidism. Some clones in this sample may be carry-over from other donors' samples. The CDR3 DNA follows: TGTGCCACGGCCTCCGGGGCGGACCAAGAGACCCAGTACTTC. Its protein product is CATASGADQETQYF.